Given below is one T cell receptor beta chain in context. Its antigen target is currently unknown. Base qualities are not provided; no much larger clone lies one nucleotide away. These data are taken from a study of T cell clonotyping in hematopoietic cell transplantation (dated by TCRdb to about 2021). For the study in its entirety: The study collected more than 120 blood samples from approximately 40 consecutive transplant recipients and their related donors. Recruitment of patients was conducted between 2015 and January 2017, and follow-up was continued until late 2020 or death. General study outcomes and caveats: Sample size was limited, and cells were not sorted, so CD4 and CD8 repertoire contributions could not be separated. Just a small fraction of recipient repertoires overlapped with donor repertoires, and more than 95% appeared de novo at the given depth. Broader posttransplant TCR repertoire diversity was predicted by donor and pretransplant recipient Inverse Simpson Index values. After transplant, TCR diversity in recipients dropped, and pathologically expanded clonotypes increased progressively from day 30 to day 180.

The intended sense of this specimen's time point label: 180 days after allo-HCT. Blood samples were obtained from recipients approximately 28 days before transplant and at days 30, 100 and 180 after transplant. Using Nuclei Lysis Solution, genomic DNA was extracted from unfractionated peripheral blood mononuclear cells that were either fresh or cryopreserved. With the immunoSEQ assay, which is a bias-controlled multiplex PCR relying on V- and J-specific primers, TCR beta CDR3 regions were amplified from genomic DNA. In a second PCR step, a proprietary barcode and Illumina adapter sequences were attached to the CDR3 amplicons. An Illumina MiSeq instrument was used to sequence the CDR3 libraries. On the authors' methods: immunoSEQ Analyzer 3.0 was used for export and quality control, with R Bioconductor and Immunarch used for downstream analyses. Only productive rearrangements within the normalized downsampled data set were used in the calculation of repertoire metrics. In the normalized cohort, clonotypes with more than 5 templates were defined as pathologically expanded. The Inverse Simpson Index served as the measure of repertoire diversity. To capture all clonotypes, the CMV-specificity analyses were run on the non-normalized data set. Not all clones reach the TCRdb copy of this immuneACCESS table, which keeps in-frame sequences only. Checked studies attribute under half of the gap to unresolved V genes and leave the rest unexplained. V and J calls and clone size are those listed in that table; D and trimming were worked out from the DNA. Here the sample has roughly 5,300 clones; about 66% occur a single time. Clones ranked in the top ten supply around 27% of the sample.

V drops 2 bases and J drops 1 base, leaving 12 bases in between. According to the germline V gene (reference sequence), CDR1 reads PRHDT and CDR2 reads FYEKMQ. The CDR3 runs 15 residues from the cysteine to the phenylalanine. Solely the CDR3 DNA is kept, with 45 bases framed from the first base. The sample here was PBMCs, taken 180 days after allogeneic stem cell transplant. The sequence derives from a male patient aged 45 to 59 who had an allogeneic stem cell transplant from an unrelated donor, so the T cells may come from the graft donor. Some clones in this sample may be carry-over from other donors' samples. This chain joins TRBV13 to TRBJ2-7; perhaps TRBD1 is the D gene, with 5 bases matching. The nucleotide sequence is given as TGTGCCAGCAGCTTAAAAGGGGCCGGGTCCTACGAGCAGTACTTC. Translated, this gives CASSLKGAGSYEQYF.